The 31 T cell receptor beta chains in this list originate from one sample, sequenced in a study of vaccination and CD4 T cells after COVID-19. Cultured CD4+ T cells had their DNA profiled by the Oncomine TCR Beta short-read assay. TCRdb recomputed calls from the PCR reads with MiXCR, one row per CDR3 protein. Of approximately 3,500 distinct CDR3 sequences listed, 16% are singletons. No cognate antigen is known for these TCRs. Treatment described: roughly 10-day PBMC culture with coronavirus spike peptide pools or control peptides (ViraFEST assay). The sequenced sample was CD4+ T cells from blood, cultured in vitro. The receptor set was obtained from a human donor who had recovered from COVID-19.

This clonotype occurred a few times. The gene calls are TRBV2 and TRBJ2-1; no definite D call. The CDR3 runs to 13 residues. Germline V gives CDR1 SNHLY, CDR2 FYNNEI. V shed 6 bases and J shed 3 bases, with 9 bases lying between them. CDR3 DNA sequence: TGTGCCAGCAGGTCAAGGGTCTACAATGAGCAGTTCTTC. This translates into CASRSRVYNEQFF.

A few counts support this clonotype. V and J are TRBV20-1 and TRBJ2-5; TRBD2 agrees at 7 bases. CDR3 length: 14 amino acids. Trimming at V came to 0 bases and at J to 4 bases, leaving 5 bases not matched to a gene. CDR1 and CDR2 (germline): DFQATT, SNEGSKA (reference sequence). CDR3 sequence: CSARDSGGVETQYF. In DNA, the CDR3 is TGCAGTGCTAGAGATTCGGGAGGAGTAGAGACCCAGTACTTC.

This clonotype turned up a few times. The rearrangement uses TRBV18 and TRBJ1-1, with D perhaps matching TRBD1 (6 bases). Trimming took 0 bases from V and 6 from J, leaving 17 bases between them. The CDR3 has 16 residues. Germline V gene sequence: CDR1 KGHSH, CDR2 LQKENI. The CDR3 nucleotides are TGTGCCAGCTCACCACCGGCAGGGGTCGGAGTGTCTGAAGCTTTCTTT. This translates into CASSPPAGVGVSEAFF.

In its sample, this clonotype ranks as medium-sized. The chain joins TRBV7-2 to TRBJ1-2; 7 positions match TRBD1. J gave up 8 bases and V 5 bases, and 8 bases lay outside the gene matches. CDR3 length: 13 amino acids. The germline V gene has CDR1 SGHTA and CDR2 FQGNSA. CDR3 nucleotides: TGTGCCAGCAGCCGGGACAGAGAGGAGGGCTACACCTTC. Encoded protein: CASSRDREEGYTF.

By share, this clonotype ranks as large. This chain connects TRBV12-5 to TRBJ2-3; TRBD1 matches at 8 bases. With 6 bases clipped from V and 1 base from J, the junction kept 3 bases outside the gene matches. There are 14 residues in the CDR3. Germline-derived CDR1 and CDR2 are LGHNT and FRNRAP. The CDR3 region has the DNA TGTGCTAGTGGCGGACAGGGAGGCACAGATACGCAGTATTTT. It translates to CASGGQGGTDTQYF.

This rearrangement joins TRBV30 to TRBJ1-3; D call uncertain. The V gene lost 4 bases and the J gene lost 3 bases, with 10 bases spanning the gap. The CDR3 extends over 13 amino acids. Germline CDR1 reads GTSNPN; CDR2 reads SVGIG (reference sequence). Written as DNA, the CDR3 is TGTGCCTGGACAGCCGGAGGTGGAAACACCATATATTTT. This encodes CAWTAGGGNTIYF.

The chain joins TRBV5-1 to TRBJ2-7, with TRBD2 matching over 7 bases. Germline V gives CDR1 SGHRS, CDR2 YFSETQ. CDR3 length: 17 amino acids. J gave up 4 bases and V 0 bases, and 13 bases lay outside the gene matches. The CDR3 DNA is TGCGCCAGCAGCTTGGCCCTAGGGACTAAGAAGGCTTACGAGCAGTACTTC. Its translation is CASSLALGTKKAYEQYF.

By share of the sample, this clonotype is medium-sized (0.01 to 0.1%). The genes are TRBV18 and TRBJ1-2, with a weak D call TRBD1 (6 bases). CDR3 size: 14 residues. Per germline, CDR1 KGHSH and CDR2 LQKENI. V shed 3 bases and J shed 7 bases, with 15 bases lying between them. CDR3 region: CASSPDSRRGGYTF. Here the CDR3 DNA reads TGTGCCAGCTCACCGGACAGCCGGCGGGGTGGCTACACCTTC.

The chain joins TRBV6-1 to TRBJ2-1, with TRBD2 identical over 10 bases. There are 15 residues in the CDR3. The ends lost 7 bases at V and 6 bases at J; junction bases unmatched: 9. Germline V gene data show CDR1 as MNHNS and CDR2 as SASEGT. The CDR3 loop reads CASTEQRGGPNEQFF. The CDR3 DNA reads TGTGCCAGCACCGAACAGCGGGGGGGCCCCAATGAGCAGTTCTTC.

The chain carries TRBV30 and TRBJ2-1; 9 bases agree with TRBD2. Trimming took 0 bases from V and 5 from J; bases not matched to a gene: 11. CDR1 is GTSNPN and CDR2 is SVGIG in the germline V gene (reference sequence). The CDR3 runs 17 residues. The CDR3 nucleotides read TGTGCCTGGAGTGTTAGGTCTAGCGGGGCTCTCAACAATGAGCAGTTCTTC. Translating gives CAWSVRSSGALNNEQFF.

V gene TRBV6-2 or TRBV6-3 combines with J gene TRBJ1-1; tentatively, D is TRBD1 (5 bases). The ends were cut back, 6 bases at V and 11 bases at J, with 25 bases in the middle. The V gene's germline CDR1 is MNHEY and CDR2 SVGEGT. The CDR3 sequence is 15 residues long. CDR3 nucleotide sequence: TGTGCCAGCAGCCAGGCGGGGCTTGGGCCCGGGGAGGCTTTCTTT. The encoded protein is CASSQAGLGPGEAFF.

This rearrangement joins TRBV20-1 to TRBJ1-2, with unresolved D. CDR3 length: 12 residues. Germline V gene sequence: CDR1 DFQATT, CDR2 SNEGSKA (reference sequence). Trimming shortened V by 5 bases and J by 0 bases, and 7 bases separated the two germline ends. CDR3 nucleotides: TGCAGTGCTTTCGAAACTAACTATGGCTACACCTTC. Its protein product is CSAFETNYGYTF.

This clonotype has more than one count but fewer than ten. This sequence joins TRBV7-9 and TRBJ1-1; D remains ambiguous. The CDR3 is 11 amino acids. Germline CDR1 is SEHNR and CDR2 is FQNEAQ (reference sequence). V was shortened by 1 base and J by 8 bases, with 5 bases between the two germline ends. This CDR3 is CASSLEQEAFF. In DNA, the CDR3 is TGTGCCAGCAGCTTAGAACAAGAAGCTTTCTTT.

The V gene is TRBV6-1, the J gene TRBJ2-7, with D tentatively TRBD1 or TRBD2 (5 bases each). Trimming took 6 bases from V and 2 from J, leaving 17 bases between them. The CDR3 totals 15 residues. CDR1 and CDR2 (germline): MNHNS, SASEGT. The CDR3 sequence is CASRQKGPSTYEQYF. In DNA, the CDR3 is TGTGCCAGCAGACAGAAGGGACCGTCTACCTACGAGCAGTACTTC.

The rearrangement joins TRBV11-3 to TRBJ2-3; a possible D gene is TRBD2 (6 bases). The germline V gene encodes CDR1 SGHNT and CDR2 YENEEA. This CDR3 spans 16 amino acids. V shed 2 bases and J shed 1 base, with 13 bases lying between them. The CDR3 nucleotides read TGTGCCAGCAGCTTACGAGGAGGCGGGGGCACAGATACGCAGTATTTT. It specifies CASSLRGGGGTDTQYF. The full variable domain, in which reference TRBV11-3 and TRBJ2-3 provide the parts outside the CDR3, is EAGVVQSPRYKIIEKKQPVAFWCNPISGHNTLYWYLQNLGQGPELLIRYENEEAVDDSQLPKDRFSAERLKGVDSTLKIQPAELGDSAVYLCASSLRGGGGTDTQYFGPGTRLTVL.

The CDR3 loop reads CASRPTGGSNQPQHF. CDR3 coding DNA: TGCGCCAGCAGGCCCACAGGGGGCAGCAATCAGCCCCAGCATTTT. The chain has TRBV5-1 and TRBJ1-5; TRBD1 agrees at 9 bases. The CDR3 contains 15 residues. V shed 5 bases and J 1 base; nucleotides not matched to a gene: 4. The V gene's germline CDR1 is SGHRS and CDR2 YFSETQ. Full variable domain (remainder filled in from reference TRBV5-1 and TRBJ1-5): KAGVTQTPRYLIKTRGQQVTLSCSPISGHRSVSWYQQTPGQGLQFLFEYFSETQRNKGNFPGRFSGRQFSNSRSEMNVSTLELGDSALYLCASRPTGGSNQPQHFGDGTRLSIL.

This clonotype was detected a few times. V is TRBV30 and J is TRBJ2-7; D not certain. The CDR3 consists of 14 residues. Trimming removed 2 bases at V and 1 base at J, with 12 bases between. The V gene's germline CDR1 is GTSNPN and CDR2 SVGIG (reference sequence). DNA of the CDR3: TGTGCCTGGAGTCCTCGAGCAGTTTCCTACGAGCAGTACTTC. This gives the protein CAWSPRAVSYEQYF.

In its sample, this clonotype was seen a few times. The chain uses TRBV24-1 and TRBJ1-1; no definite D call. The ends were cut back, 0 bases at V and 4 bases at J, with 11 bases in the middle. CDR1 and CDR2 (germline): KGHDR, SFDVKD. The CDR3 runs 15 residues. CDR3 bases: TGTGCCACCAGTGATTTGGGCCTTTGGGGCACTGAAGCTTTCTTT. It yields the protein CATSDLGLWGTEAFF.

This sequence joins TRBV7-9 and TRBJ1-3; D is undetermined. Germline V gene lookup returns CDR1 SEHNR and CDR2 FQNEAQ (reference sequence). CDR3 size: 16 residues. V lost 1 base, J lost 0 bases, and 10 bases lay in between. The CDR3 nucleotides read TGTGCCAGCAGCTTAGATCCTCTCTACTCTGGAAACACCATATATTTT. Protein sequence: CASSLDPLYSGNTIYF. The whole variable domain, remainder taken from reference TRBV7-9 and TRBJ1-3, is DTGVSQNPRHKITKRGQNVTFRCDPISEHNRLYWYRQTLGQGPEFLTYFQNEAQLEKSRLLSDRFSAERPKGSFSTLEIQRTEQGDSAMYLCASSLDPLYSGNTIYFGEGSWLTVV.

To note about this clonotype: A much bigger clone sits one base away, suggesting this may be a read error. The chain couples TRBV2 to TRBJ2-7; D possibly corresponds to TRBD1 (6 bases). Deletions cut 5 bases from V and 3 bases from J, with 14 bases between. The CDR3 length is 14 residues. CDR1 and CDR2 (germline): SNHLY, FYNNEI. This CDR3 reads CASSLGQRRYEQYF. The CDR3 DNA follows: TGTGCCAGCAGTCTGGGACAACGACGCTACGAGCAGTACTTC.

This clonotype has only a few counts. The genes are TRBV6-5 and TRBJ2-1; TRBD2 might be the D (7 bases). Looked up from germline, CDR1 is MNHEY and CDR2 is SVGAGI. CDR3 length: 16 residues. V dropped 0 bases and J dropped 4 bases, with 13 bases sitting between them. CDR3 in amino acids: CASSYSGGGAYNEQFF. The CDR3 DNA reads TGTGCCAGCAGTTACTCGGGTGGGGGGGCGTACAATGAGCAGTTCTTC.

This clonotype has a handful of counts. The CDR3 protein is CASSPSSATYEQYF. The DNA for the CDR3 is TGCGCCAGCAGCCCTTCTAGCGCTACCTACGAGCAGTACTTC. V usage is TRBV5-1 and J usage is TRBJ2-7; a possible D gene is TRBD2 (6 bases). The CDR3 extends over 14 amino acids. Trimming pared 4 bases from V and 2 bases from J, leaving 13 bases between. Germline V gives CDR1 SGHRS, CDR2 YFSETQ.

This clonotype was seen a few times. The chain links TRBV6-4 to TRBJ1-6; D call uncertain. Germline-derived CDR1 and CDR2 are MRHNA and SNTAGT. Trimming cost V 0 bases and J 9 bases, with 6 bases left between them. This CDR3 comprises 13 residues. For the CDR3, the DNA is TGTGCCAGCAGTGACTCTGAGGGTTCACCCCTCCACTTT. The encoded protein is CASSDSEGSPLHF.

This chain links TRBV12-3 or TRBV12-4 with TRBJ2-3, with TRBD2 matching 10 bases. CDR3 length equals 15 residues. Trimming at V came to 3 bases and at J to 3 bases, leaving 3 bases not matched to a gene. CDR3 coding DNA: TGTGCCAGCAGTTTTTTTAGCGGGGGGACAGATACGCAGTATTTT. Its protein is CASSFFSGGTDTQYF.

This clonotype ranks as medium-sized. The CDR3 region is CASTAPGSETQYF. The CDR3, as DNA: TGTGCCAGCACTGCCCCAGGGTCGGAGACCCAGTACTTC. The V gene is TRBV6-1, the J gene TRBJ2-5, with D tentatively TRBD1 (5 bases). The CDR3 extends over 13 amino acids. With 7 bases removed from V and 5 bases from J, the gap between germline ends came to 14 bases. Looked up from germline, CDR1 is MNHNS and CDR2 is SASEGT.

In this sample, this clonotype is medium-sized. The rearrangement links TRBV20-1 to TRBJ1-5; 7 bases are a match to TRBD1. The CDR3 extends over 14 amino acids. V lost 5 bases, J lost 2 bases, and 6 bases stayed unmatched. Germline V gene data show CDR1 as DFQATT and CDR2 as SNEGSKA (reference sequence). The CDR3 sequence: CSALAGQGNQPQHF. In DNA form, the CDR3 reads TGCAGTGCTTTGGCTGGACAGGGCAATCAGCCCCAGCATTTT.

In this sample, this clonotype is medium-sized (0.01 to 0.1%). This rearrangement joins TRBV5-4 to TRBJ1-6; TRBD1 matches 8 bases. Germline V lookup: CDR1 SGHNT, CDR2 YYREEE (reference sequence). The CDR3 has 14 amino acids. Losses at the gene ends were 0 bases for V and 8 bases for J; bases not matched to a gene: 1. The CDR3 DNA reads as TGTGCCAGCAGCTTGGGGGACAGGCATTCACCCCTCCACTTT. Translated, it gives CASSLGDRHSPLHF.

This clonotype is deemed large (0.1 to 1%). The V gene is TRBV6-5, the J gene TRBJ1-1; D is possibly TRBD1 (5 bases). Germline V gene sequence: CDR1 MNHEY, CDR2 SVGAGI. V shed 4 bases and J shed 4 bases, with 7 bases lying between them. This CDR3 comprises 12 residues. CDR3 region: CASSFGGTEAFF. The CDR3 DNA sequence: TGTGCCAGCAGTTTCGGGGGCACTGAAGCTTTCTTT.

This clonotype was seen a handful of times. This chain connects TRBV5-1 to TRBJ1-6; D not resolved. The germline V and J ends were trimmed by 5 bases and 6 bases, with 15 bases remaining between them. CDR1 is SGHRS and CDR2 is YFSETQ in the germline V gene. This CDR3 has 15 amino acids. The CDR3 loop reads CASRTNLGANSPLHF. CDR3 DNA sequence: TGCGCCAGCAGGACTAATCTGGGAGCTAATTCACCCCTCCACTTT.

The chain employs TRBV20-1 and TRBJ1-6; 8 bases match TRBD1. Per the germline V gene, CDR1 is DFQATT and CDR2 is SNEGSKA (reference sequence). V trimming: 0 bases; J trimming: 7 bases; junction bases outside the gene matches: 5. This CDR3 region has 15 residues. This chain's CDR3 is CSAREGQGVNSPLHF. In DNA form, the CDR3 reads TGCAGTGCTAGAGAAGGACAGGGCGTCAATTCACCCCTCCACTTT.

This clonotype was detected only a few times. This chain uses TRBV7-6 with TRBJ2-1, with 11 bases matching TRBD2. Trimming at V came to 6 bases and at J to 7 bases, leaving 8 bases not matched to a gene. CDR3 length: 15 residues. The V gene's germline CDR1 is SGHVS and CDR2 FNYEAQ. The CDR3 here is CASSRIAGGPNEQFF. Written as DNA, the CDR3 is TGTGCCAGCAGTCGTATAGCGGGGGGGCCAAATGAGCAGTTCTTC.